This entry lists 31 T cell receptor beta chains sequenced from one sample in a study of OX40 agonist ivuxolimab in advanced cancers. The table came from immunoSEQ multiplex PCR; TCRdb's copy has only in-frame clones and leaves some out. The sample has some 45,000 clones; about 82% are singletons. This specimen consisted of CD4+ or CD8+ T cells sorted from blood, obtained in a trial of the OX40 agonist ivuxolimab. The receptors derive from an adult with an advanced solid tumor such as melanoma, head and neck, liver or kidney cancer.

The chain joins TRBV6-8 to TRBJ2-7, with TRBD1 matching 11 bases. The CDR3 contains 15 residues. Trimming removed 5 bases from V and 3 bases from J; junction bases left unmatched: 6. Per germline, CDR1 MNHGY and CDR2 SAAAGT. CDR3 coding DNA: TGTGCCAGCAGTGACTACGGGACAGGGGGCTACGAGCAGTACGTC. It is translated as CASSDYGTGGYEQYV.

The chain employs TRBV20-1 and TRBJ1-1; the D gene is possibly TRBD1 (5 bases). This CDR3 comprises 11 residues. Trimming removed 4 bases from V and 4 bases from J, with 7 bases in between. Germline values: CDR1 DFQATT, CDR2 SNEGSKA (reference sequence). The chain's CDR3 is CSAIQGTEAFF. CDR3 DNA sequence: TGCAGTGCTATCCAGGGCACTGAAGCTTTCTTT.

This chain joins TRBV9 and TRBJ2-6; D tentatively fits TRBD1 or TRBD2 (5 bases each). Germline lookup yields CDR1 SGDLS and CDR2 YYNGEE. This CDR3 contains 15 residues. V lost 2 bases to trimming and J lost 4 bases, with 10 bases between them. The CDR3 here is CASSVQGVGANVLTF. Here the CDR3 DNA reads TGTGCCAGCAGCGTTCAGGGAGTAGGGGCCAACGTCCTGACTTTC.

The CDR3 sequence: CASSQDSLGYEQYF. In DNA, the CDR3 is TGCGCCAGCAGCCAAGATAGTCTCGGCTACGAGCAGTACTTC. The V and J genes are TRBV4-3 and TRBJ2-7; D is unclear. Germline values: CDR1 LGHNA, CDR2 YSLEER. The length of the CDR3 is 14 residues. With 0 bases removed from V and 3 bases from J, the gap between germline ends came to 9 bases.

V is TRBV27 and J is TRBJ2-1, with TRBD2 matching over 8 bases. Losses at the gene ends were 2 bases for V and 7 bases for J; bases not matched to a gene: 10. The CDR3 sequence is 16 residues long. Germline CDR1 and CDR2: MNHEY and SMNVEV (reference sequence). Here the CDR3 reads CASSLIGGGKGNEQFF. CDR3 in DNA: TGTGCCAGCAGTTTAATCGGCGGGGGGAAGGGTAATGAGCAGTTCTTC.

J is TRBJ1-5 and V is TRBV4-1; D unresolved. Between the trimmed V and J ends, which lost 0 bases and 1 base, there was a span of 7 bases. Germline V CDR1 and CDR2: MGHRA, YSYEKL. CDR3 size: 15 residues. The CDR3 is CASSQERQSNQPQHF. The CDR3 DNA is TGCGCCAGCAGCCAAGAACGGCAGAGCAATCAGCCCCAGCATTTT.

In its sample, this clone was seen once. V is TRBV6-5 and J is TRBJ2-5; TRBD1 agrees at 7 bases. Looked up from germline, CDR1 is MNHEY and CDR2 is SVGAGI. The junction had 4 bases not matched to a gene; V was cut back by 4 bases and J by 2 bases. This CDR3 has 14 amino acids. CDR3 residues: CASSLQGIQETQYF. The CDR3 DNA is TGTGCCAGCAGTTTACAGGGGATACAAGAGACCCAGTACTTC.

This clone showed up just once. The chain combines TRBV4-2 with TRBJ2-7, with D possibly being TRBD2 (6 bases). CDR3 length equals 15 residues. Germline-derived CDR1 and CDR2 are LGHNA and YNFKEQ. V was clipped by 4 bases and J by 1 base, with 14 bases between them. The CDR3 DNA reads as TGTGCCAGCAGCCTCGGGGGAGATGGGTCCTACGAGCAGTACGTC. Amino acids: CASSLGGDGSYEQYV.

V is TRBV19 and J is TRBJ2-7, with 9 bases fitting TRBD1. Germline loops: CDR1 LNHDA, CDR2 SQIVND (reference sequence). The CDR3 contains 14 residues. Trimming removed 5 bases from V and 2 bases from J; junction bases left unmatched: 4. The CDR3 nucleotides are TGTGCCAGTAGTCCGGGACAGGGACCCTACGAGCAGTACTTC. Its protein product is CASSPGQGPYEQYF.

J is TRBJ1-6 and V is TRBV13; no reliable D call. CDR1 and CDR2 (germline): PRHDT, FYEKMQ (reference sequence). The V and J ends lost 4 bases and 10 bases respectively, with 14 bases between them. This CDR3 contains 14 residues. CDR3 in DNA: TGTGCCAGCAGCTCCTCCATAGGGCAATCACCCCTCCACTTT. Its translation: CASSSSIGQSPLHF.

The V call is TRBV4-2, the J call TRBJ2-3; 13 nucleotides match TRBD2. Germline V lookup: CDR1 LGHNA, CDR2 YNFKEQ. Germline trimming cut 4 bases from V and 3 bases from J; bases unmatched to any gene: 1. CDR3 length: 15 amino acids. In DNA form, the CDR3 reads TGTGCCAGCAGCCCGGGACTAGCGGGAACAGATACGCAGTATTTT. It specifies CASSPGLAGTDTQYF.

This sequence joins TRBV28 and TRBJ2-3; TRBD2 matches 11 bases. In germline, CDR1 is MDHEN, CDR2 SYDVKM. CDR3 length equals 14 residues. V gave up 8 bases and J gave up 5 bases; unmatched junction bases: 6. The CDR3 DNA is TGTGCCAGCTTTAGCGGGGGGGCTCAAGATACGCAGTATTTT. Amino acid sequence: CASFSGGAQDTQYF.

V and J are TRBV27 and TRBJ2-7, with D tentatively TRBD1 (7 bases). This CDR3 is 16 amino acids long. Germline V gene data show CDR1 as MNHEY and CDR2 as SMNVEV (reference sequence). V lost 3 bases and J lost 3, with 18 bases in between. DNA of the CDR3: TGTGCCAGCAGTTTCGGGGACAGCGGAGGGAGCTACGAGCAGTACTTC. Residues: CASSFGDSGGSYEQYF.

V usage is TRBV4-2 and J usage is TRBJ1-1, with D perhaps TRBD1 (5 bases). V was cut by 0 bases and J by 4 bases, with 9 bases left in between. The V gene's germline CDR1 is LGHNA and CDR2 YNFKEQ. CDR3 length: 14 amino acids. The CDR3 here is CASSQDRVGTEAFF. The CDR3 coding sequence is TGTGCCAGCAGCCAAGACAGGGTGGGCACTGAAGCTTTCTTT.

V is TRBV4-2 and J is TRBJ2-7; D is undetermined. The germline CDR1 and CDR2 sequences are LGHNA and YNFKEQ. With 0 bases removed from V and 3 bases from J, the gap between germline ends came to 15 bases. CDR3 length: 16 residues. This CDR3 is CASSQEVLVESYEQYF. In nucleotides, the CDR3 is TGTGCCAGCAGCCAAGAGGTCCTGGTGGAAAGCTACGAGCAGTACTTC.

The genes are TRBV27 and TRBJ2-2; TRBD1 agrees at 7 bases. The CDR3 is 16 residues long. The V segment lost 3 bases and the J segment 2 bases; nucleotides outside the gene matches: 6. CDR1 is MNHEY, CDR2 SMNVEV, per germline (reference sequence). The CDR3 DNA sequence: TGTGCCAGCAGTTTCGACAGGGTTAAAAACACCGGGGAGCTGTTTTTT. Encoded protein: CASSFDRVKNTGELFF.

This clone showed up just once. The chain is built from TRBV11-2 and TRBJ2-3, with TRBD1 as a possible D gene (6 bases). The V end was cut by 5 bases, the J end by 0 bases, with 12 bases between. The germline V gene encodes CDR1 SGHAT and CDR2 FQNNGV. The CDR3 totals 15 residues. CDR3 loop: CASSLTGPSTDTQYF. Here the CDR3 DNA reads TGTGCCAGCAGCCTCACAGGGCCTAGCACAGATACGCAGTATTTT. Combining the CDR3 with reference TRBV11-2 and TRBJ2-3 gives the whole variable domain EAGVAQSPRYKIIEKRQSVAFWCNPISGHATLYWYQQILGQGPKLLIQFQNNGVVDDSQLPKDRFSAERLKGVDSTLKIQPAKLEDSAVYLCASSLTGPSTDTQYFGPGTRLTVL.

The CDR3 is CASSLEVNGYTF. CDR3 DNA sequence: TGTGCCAGCAGCTTAGAGGTGAATGGCTACACCTTC. The chain recombines TRBV7-9 with TRBJ1-2; no reliable D call. Germline CDR1 and CDR2: SEHNR and FQNEAQ (reference sequence). The CDR3 extends over 12 amino acids. Trimming cost V 1 base and J 6 bases, with 6 bases left between them.

V usage is TRBV7-3 and J usage is TRBJ2-3, with 11 bases fitting TRBD2. CDR1 is SGHTA and CDR2 is FQGTGA in the germline V gene. Trimming cost V 3 bases and J 3 bases; bases outside gene matches: 5. The CDR3 has 16 residues. The CDR3 DNA sequence: TGTGCCAGCAGCTTTAGCGGGGGGGCAATAACAGATACGCAGTATTTT. Amino acid sequence: CASSFSGGAITDTQYF.

The V call is TRBV9, the J call TRBJ2-4; tentative D call: TRBD1 (6 bases). Germline values: CDR1 SGDLS, CDR2 YYNGEE. CDR3 size: 17 residues. V shed 4 bases and J shed 1 base, with 18 bases lying between them. The CDR3 reads CASSPYHRDDAKNIQYF. The CDR3 bases are TGTGCCAGCAGCCCGTACCACAGGGATGACGCCAAAAACATTCAGTACTTC. The variable domain in full, with the rest retrieved from reference TRBV9 and TRBJ2-4, is DSGVTQTPKHLITATGQRVTLRCSPRSGDLSVYWYQQSLDQGLQFLIQYYNGEERAKGNILERFSAQQFPDLHSELNLSSLELGDSALYFCASSPYHRDDAKNIQYFGAGTRLSVL.

The chain couples TRBV9 to TRBJ2-1, with D perhaps matching TRBD1 (7 bases). Trimming shortened V by 3 bases and J by 10 bases, and 11 bases separated the two germline ends. There are 12 residues in the CDR3. CDR1 SGDLS and CDR2 YYNGEE come from the germline V gene. The CDR3 bases are TGTGCCAGCAGCGCCTCAGGGGGGGAGCAGTTCTTC. Translated: CASSASGGEQFF. Full variable domain (remainder filled in from reference TRBV9 and TRBJ2-1): DSGVTQTPKHLITATGQRVTLRCSPRSGDLSVYWYQQSLDQGLQFLIQYYNGEERAKGNILERFSAQQFPDLHSELNLSSLELGDSALYFCASSASGGEQFFGPGTRLTVL.

A few counts support this clone. V and J are TRBV7-3 and TRBJ1-6, with no clear D. The CDR3 length is 15 residues. The V gene's germline CDR1 is SGHTA and CDR2 FQGTGA. Trimming left V 3 bases short and J 4 bases short, with 10 bases between. The DNA for the CDR3 is TGTGCCAGCAGCTTGACCCACGAATATAATTCACCCCTCCACTTT. Its translation: CASSLTHEYNSPLHF.

The CDR3 region is CATYDRGNQPQHF. CDR3 coding DNA: TGTGCCACATATGACAGGGGAAATCAGCCCCAGCATTTT. V is TRBV28 and J is TRBJ1-5; 8 nucleotides line up with TRBD1. The junction had 6 bases not matched to a gene; V was cut back by 10 bases and J by 4 bases. Germline-derived CDR1 and CDR2 are MDHEN and SYDVKM. This CDR3 contains 13 residues.

The genes are TRBV27 and TRBJ1-2; D not certain. Germline CDR1 is MNHEY and CDR2 is SMNVEV (reference sequence). CDR3 length: 11 amino acids. Between the trimmed V and J ends, which lost 8 bases and 5 bases, there was a span of 9 bases. CDR3 sequence (DNA): TGTGCCAGCTCCTCGGGGTATGGCTACACCTTC. Amino acids: CASSSGYGYTF.

This clone was found a few times. The chain has TRBV10-1 and TRBJ1-1, with 9 bases aligning to TRBD1. Germline CDR1 WNHNN, CDR2 SYGVQD (reference sequence). Trimming at V came to 3 bases and at J to 6 bases, leaving 11 bases not matched to a gene. This CDR3 is built from 16 residues. CDR3 sequence: CASSDIQGARRAEAFF. The CDR3, as DNA: TGCGCCAGCAGTGATATACAGGGGGCGAGGCGGGCTGAAGCTTTCTTT.

The chain couples TRBV9 to TRBJ1-2, with D possibly TRBD1 on 5 matching bases. V lost 5 bases and J lost 1, with 15 bases in between. CDR1 and CDR2 (germline): SGDLS, YYNGEE. The CDR3 contains 15 residues. The CDR3 DNA sequence: TGTGCCAGCAGTTCCCTGCAGGGAGGTAACTATGGCTACACCTTC. Protein sequence: CASSSLQGGNYGYTF. Variable domain in full (rest from reference TRBV9 and TRBJ1-2): DSGVTQTPKHLITATGQRVTLRCSPRSGDLSVYWYQQSLDQGLQFLIQYYNGEERAKGNILERFSAQQFPDLHSELNLSSLELGDSALYFCASSSLQGGNYGYTFGSGTRLTVV.

This clone was picked up one time. The V gene is TRBV6-6, the J gene TRBJ2-7, with 7 nucleotides matching TRBD1. The germline gives CDR1 MNHNY, CDR2 SVGAGI (reference sequence). The CDR3 loop spans 14 amino acids. J was trimmed by 4 bases and V by 6 bases; bases with no gene match: 9. CDR3 coding DNA: TGTGCCAGCAGCTTGGGACAGCATAGTTACGAGCAGTACTTC. Its translation: CASSLGQHSYEQYF.

The CDR3: CASRGVSSSYEQYF. In DNA, the CDR3 is TGTGCCAGCAGGGGAGTAAGCAGCTCCTACGAGCAGTACTTC. This chain links TRBV27 with TRBJ2-7, with D tentatively TRBD2 (5 bases). This CDR3 has 14 residues. Looked up from germline, CDR1 is MNHEY and CDR2 is SMNVEV (reference sequence). Trimming pared 6 bases from V and 0 bases from J, leaving 12 bases between.

V usage is TRBV5-6 and J usage is TRBJ2-2; D perhaps matches TRBD1 (7 bases). The CDR3 sequence is 15 residues long. CDR1 SGHDT and CDR2 YYEEEE come from the germline V gene. V was cut by 5 bases and J by 3 bases, with 14 bases left in between. CDR3 loop: CASRSDREDTGELFF. CDR3 coding DNA: TGTGCCAGCAGATCTGACAGGGAGGACACCGGGGAGCTGTTTTTT.

This clone has just one count. The chain links TRBV4-2 to TRBJ2-5; D possibly corresponds to TRBD2 (7 bases). CDR1 is LGHNA and CDR2 is YNFKEQ in the germline V gene. V was pared by 10 bases and J by 5 bases, with 17 bases between. The CDR3 has 13 residues. CDR3 loop: CATRGGAGETQYF. Here the CDR3 DNA reads TGTGCCACCCGAGGGGGGGCCGGGGAGACCCAGTACTTC.

The V call is TRBV10-3, the J call TRBJ1-2; D unclear. CDR1 is ENHRY, CDR2 SYGVKD, per germline. The CDR3 consists of 12 residues. V was pared by 4 bases and J by 1 base, with 4 bases between. The CDR3 DNA reads as TGTGCCATCAGTGGGAGTAACTATGGCTACACCTTC. Translated, it gives CAISGSNYGYTF.